The source of this TCR beta chain is a study of glioma-infiltrating T cells after dendritic cell vaccination (dated by TCRdb to the mid-2010s). Turning to the overall study: The cohort comprised approximately 15 glioblastoma patients from Phase I and II dendritic cell vaccination trials, 9 newly diagnosed and 6 with recurrent disease. Survival after dendritic cell vaccination was correlated with TCR sequencing metrics, such as TIL content and the overlap between tumor and blood repertoires. Between the early 2000s and the early 2010s, the patients were given dendritic cell vaccination pulsed with autologous tumor lysate. To make the vaccine, monocyte-derived dendritic cells were cultured for 7 to 8 days with IL-4 and GM-CSF and then pulsed overnight with autologous tumor lysate. In glioblastoma patients vaccinated with dendritic cells, deep sequencing of TCR beta CDR3 regions served to measure the amount of tumor-infiltrating lymphocytes and to compare repertoires between tumor and blood. Each patient got three intradermal injections of the dendritic cell vaccine, spaced at biweekly intervals, in the arm below the axilla.

This clone was seen once. No antigen is known for it. No base quality values were provided; no much bigger clone lies one nucleotide off. Selection of patients required sufficient residual fresh-frozen tumor tissue and over two years of available survival data. An isocitrate dehydrogenase mutation was not carried by any of the glioblastoma patients, although molecular status was otherwise variable. PBMC were collected before vaccination, two weeks after the third vaccination, and at tumor progression if progression occurred. The Qiagen DNeasy Blood extraction Kit was used for extraction of genomic DNA. The study at large found these results: No direct relationship between TCR clonality and survival was found, suggesting that a diverse polyclonal response may matter. The cohort was small and heterogeneous, and full blood and tumor sets were available for few patients, with initial-recurrent tumor pairs available for even fewer patients. Higher estimated pretreatment TIL content predicted longer time to progression and overall survival after dendritic cell vaccination. The response model built on TCR overlap across three groups was characterized as speculative, with prospective validation still needed.

The germline V gene sets CDR1 to SGHVS and CDR2 to FNYEAQ. V is pared back by 2 bases and J by 1 base, with 5 bases lying between the germline termini. The CDR3 contains 13 residues, cysteine and phenylalanine counted. Just CDR3 DNA is preserved here, 39 bases in frame from base 1. Using the immunoSEQ assay, TCRB CDR3 regions were amplified from 2 micrograms of genomic DNA, or from all available DNA when less than that was on hand. For multiplex PCR, 60 forward primers for TCR V beta segments and 13 reverse primers for J beta segments were used. To estimate the number of reads per starting template, synthetic control templates were added to each sample at limiting dilution. Sequencing produced 87 bp reads on the Illumina HiSeq System. As for the original processing: PCR and sequencing errors were removed by merging closely related sequences with a nearest neighbor algorithm. TCR overlap was measured as the percentage of unique tumor TCR beta sequences that were also present in the peripheral blood of the same patient. In its TCRdb copy, this immuneACCESS table keeps in-frame sequences only and misses some clones. Where compared with another copy, unresolved V genes explain less than half of these, and the others have no known cause. For V, J and clone size, that table is used; D and trimming come from the DNA. Here the sample has around 67,000 clones; 81% occur a single time. 7.9% of the sample rests with the top ten.

The sequenced sample was blood, obtained before dendritic cell vaccination. This TCR derives from a human donor with glioblastoma. The chain joins TRBV7-6 to TRBJ1-1, with the D gene not confidently named. The CDR3 amino acid sequence is: CASSLIQNTEAFF. Here is the DNA: TGTGCCAGCAGCTTAATCCAGAACACTGAAGCTTTCTTT.